This T cell receptor beta chain was sequenced for a study of cytomegalovirus exposure and HLA in healthy donors. The PCR contained 60 Vbeta and 13 Jbeta primers. The protocol was immunoSEQ multiplex PCR, while the TCRdb copy is restricted to in-frame clones and leaves out a portion. The table includes over 150,000 clones, 70% to 75% detected once. Trimming removed 1 base from V and 1 base from J, with 11 bases in between. Germline loops: CDR1 SGHVS, CDR2 FNYEAQ. The CDR3 is made up of 15 amino acids. Study outcomes and limitations: Another analysis was done later, and it associated 16,951 TCR beta sequences with HLA alleles at 0.05 false discovery rate.

As concerns this clone: Its antigen is not identified.

This clonotype was sampled from a male donor in good health and CMV-seronegative. The J gene is TRBJ2-7, the V gene TRBV7-6; D may be TRBD2 (6 bases). Sequencing input: PBMCs. This CDR3 is CASSLGGDSSYEQYF. CDR3 DNA: TGTGCCAGCAGCTTAGGAGGGGACTCATCCTACGAGCAGTACTTC.